Sequencing of this T cell receptor (beta chain) was carried out in a study of CD8 T cells in Susac syndrome. The CDR3 length is 15 residues. Germline V CDR1 and CDR2: DFQATT, SNEGSKA (reference sequence). Trimming removed 0 bases at V and 7 bases at J, with 16 bases between. Random hexamers primed reverse transcription of about 0.5 to 1 ug RNA. MiXCR was run by TCRdb on the immunoSEQ multiplex PCR reads, yielding one entry per CDR3 protein. The top ten clones hold approximately 0.065% of a sample with roughly 330,000 distinct CDR3 sequences, around 90% of them seen once. The receptor comes from a human donor with multiple sclerosis. The rearrangement links TRBV20-1 to TRBJ2-4; TRBD1 is a possible D gene (5 bases). The specimen was CD4+ T cells from PBMCs. The CDR3, as DNA: TGCAGTGCTAGAGATCCTGGCGCAGGGCAGAACATTCAGTACTTC. It codes for CSARDPGAGQNIQYF.